The clone carrying this T cell receptor (beta chain) was detected only a few times. J lost 0 bases, V lost 5 bases, and 10 bases had no gene match. The germline V gene has CDR1 MNHNY and CDR2 SVGAGI (reference sequence). This CDR3 is 17 amino acids long. Original processing methods: Quantification of nucleated cells was approximated via reference gene primer amplification. TCRdb's copy holds only in-frame clones and misses some; the assay was immunoSEQ multiplex PCR. That table furnishes V, J and clone size, whereas the DNA furnished D and trimming. The sample includes 97,000 or so clones, about 81% of them seen just once. This record belongs to a study of blood T cell repertoires in COVID-19. Study details: T cells, B-cell-depleted T cells, or PBMCs provided the cDNA or gDNA that served as material.

The receptor comes from a man in his 60s with acute or convalescent COVID-19. This sequence joins TRBV6-6 and TRBJ2-1; 7 bases align to TRBD1. Sequencing was performed on peripheral blood. For the CDR3, the DNA is TGTGCCAGCAGTCCCCCTGCGACAGGGATCTCCTACAATGAGCAGTTCTTC. Protein sequence: CASSPPATGISYNEQFF.